This passage covers 14 T cell receptor beta chains from one sample sequenced in a study of T cell repertoires in cytomegalovirus infection. TCRdb re-called the reads through MiXCR, storing one row per CDR3 protein. Here the sample spans approximately 100,000 distinct CDR3 sequences, roughly two fifths being singletons. Antigens for these TCRs are unknown. The sequencing used CD8+ T cells from cultured PBMCs, collected from culture after CMV antigen stimulation. The receptors come from a human donor in good health (CMV status not recorded). Some clones in this sample may be carry-over from other donors' samples.

This clonotype was observed a few times. This chain uses TRBV28 with TRBJ2-1; D gene ambiguous. The V gene lost 3 bases and the J gene lost 2 bases, with 11 bases spanning the gap. This CDR3 comprises 15 residues. Germline CDR1 MDHEN, CDR2 SYDVKM. Written as DNA, the CDR3 is TGTGCCAGCAGTTTGGAAGGTACACCCTACAATGAGCAGTTCTTC. This sequence encodes CASSLEGTPYNEQFF.

This chain links TRBV11-3 with TRBJ2-3; no clear D. The length of the CDR3 is 15 residues. The V gene lost 5 bases and the J gene lost 0 bases, with 12 bases spanning the gap. Germline assignment: CDR1 SGHNT and CDR2 YENEEA. The CDR3 region has the DNA TGTGCCAGCAGCCCCGACGGAACTAGCACAGATACGCAGTATTTT. This codes for CASSPDGTSTDTQYF.

The chain couples TRBV3-1 to TRBJ1-5; D might be TRBD1 (6 bases). Trimming pared 1 base from V and 2 bases from J, leaving 21 bases between. Germline assignment: CDR1 LGHDT and CDR2 YNNKEL (reference sequence). CDR3 size: 19 residues. CDR3 residues: CASSQVSGVNRTGNQPQHF. As DNA, the CDR3 is TGTGCCAGCAGCCAAGTATCGGGCGTGAATCGGACAGGCAATCAGCCCCAGCATTTT.

The J gene is TRBJ2-1, the V gene TRBV27; tentatively, D is TRBD1 (6 bases). The CDR3 runs 13 residues. Germline loops: CDR1 MNHEY, CDR2 SMNVEV (reference sequence). Trimming took 6 bases from V and 4 from J, leaving 10 bases between them. CDR3 loop: CASSWDIYNEQFF. The DNA of the CDR3 is TGTGCCAGCAGCTGGGACATTTACAATGAGCAGTTCTTC.

This chain uses TRBV4-3 with TRBJ1-1; 7 nucleotides line up with TRBD1. With 5 bases clipped from V and 6 bases from J, the junction kept 15 bases outside the gene matches. Germline V gene lookup returns CDR1 LGHNA and CDR2 YSLEER. The CDR3 covers 16 residues. The CDR3 sequence: CASSLGQSHFGSEAFF. Written as DNA, the CDR3 is TGCGCCAGCAGCTTGGGACAGTCCCACTTTGGGTCTGAAGCTTTCTTT.

The chain is built from TRBV6-5 and TRBJ2-7; perhaps TRBD2 as D (6 bases). The CDR3 is made up of 15 amino acids. Germline V gene sequence: CDR1 MNHEY, CDR2 SVGAGI. The V end lost 1 base, the J end lost 1 base, and 11 bases lay between the germline ends. The chain's CDR3 is CASSYLGGGSYEQYF. CDR3 coding DNA: TGTGCCAGCAGTTACTTAGGCGGAGGGTCCTACGAGCAGTACTTC.

This chain links TRBV19 with TRBJ1-1; 11 bases fit TRBD1. Germline loops: CDR1 LNHDA, CDR2 SQIVND (reference sequence). CDR3 length: 17 amino acids. After removal of 7 bases from V and 2 bases from J, the junction contained 12 bases not matched to a gene. The CDR3 bases are TGTGCCAGTACCCCAAGAAGGACAGGGGGCTCTAACACTGAAGCTTTCTTT. Translated, it gives CASTPRRTGGSNTEAFF.

The rearrangement joins TRBV7-9 to TRBJ1-1; D gene uncertain. The CDR3 is 11 amino acids. Trimming stripped 5 bases from V and 1 base from J, with 2 bases between. The germline V gene encodes CDR1 SEHNR and CDR2 FQNEAQ (reference sequence). CDR3 DNA sequence: TGTGCCAGCAGCCGGAACACTGAAGCTTTCTTT. This translates into CASSRNTEAFF.

The chain links TRBV7-6 to TRBJ1-2, with D maybe TRBD1 (5 bases). V dropped 5 bases and J dropped 8 bases, with 18 bases sitting between them. Germline loops: CDR1 SGHVS, CDR2 FNYEAQ. The CDR3 is 14 residues long. The chain's CDR3 is CASSPPPRDKGYTF. In nucleotides, the CDR3 is TGTGCCAGCAGCCCCCCCCCCAGGGATAAGGGCTACACCTTC.

This chain connects TRBV2 to TRBJ1-1; D is unclear. V was pared by 2 bases and J by 7 bases, with 5 bases between. Germline CDR1 is SNHLY and CDR2 is FYNNEI. This CDR3 is 11 amino acids long. CDR3 sequence: CASSEQFEAFF. CDR3 sequence (DNA): TGTGCCAGCAGTGAACAGTTTGAAGCTTTCTTT.

This chain connects TRBV28 to TRBJ2-3; tentatively, D is TRBD2 (6 bases). Germline V gene lookup returns CDR1 MDHEN and CDR2 SYDVKM. This CDR3 comprises 16 residues. Trimming removed 1 base at V and 0 bases at J, with 11 bases between. The CDR3 spells CASSLSGDVSTDTQYF. DNA for the CDR3: TGTGCCAGCAGTTTATCGGGAGACGTTAGCACAGATACGCAGTATTTT.

This clonotype came up a few times. The chain carries TRBV7-8 and TRBJ1-5; D unresolved. Looked up from germline, CDR1 is SGHVS and CDR2 is FQNEAQ. The CDR3 loop spans 17 amino acids. Deletions cut 2 bases from V and 0 bases from J, with 14 bases between. The CDR3 region is CASSLLGWAYSNQPQHF. CDR3 bases: TGTGCCAGCAGCTTACTGGGCTGGGCCTATAGCAATCAGCCCCAGCATTTT.

This clonotype was seen a few times. The chain employs TRBV7-8 and TRBJ1-2, with 11 nucleotides matching TRBD1. This CDR3 contains 17 residues. In germline, CDR1 is SGHVS, CDR2 FQNEAQ. J gave up 3 bases and V 5 bases, and 11 bases lay outside the gene matches. The CDR3 protein is CASSPRTGGPSYYGYTF. The DNA of the CDR3 is TGTGCCAGCAGCCCCCGGACAGGGGGCCCGAGTTACTATGGCTACACCTTC.

This chain uses TRBV6-1 with TRBJ2-1; D gene unclear. CDR1 is MNHNS and CDR2 is SASEGT in the germline V gene. CDR3 size: 12 residues. V was clipped by 0 bases and J by 9 bases, with 6 bases between them. CDR3 nucleotides: TGTGCCAGCAGTGAAGCGGGAATTGAGCAGTTCTTC. It specifies CASSEAGIEQFF.